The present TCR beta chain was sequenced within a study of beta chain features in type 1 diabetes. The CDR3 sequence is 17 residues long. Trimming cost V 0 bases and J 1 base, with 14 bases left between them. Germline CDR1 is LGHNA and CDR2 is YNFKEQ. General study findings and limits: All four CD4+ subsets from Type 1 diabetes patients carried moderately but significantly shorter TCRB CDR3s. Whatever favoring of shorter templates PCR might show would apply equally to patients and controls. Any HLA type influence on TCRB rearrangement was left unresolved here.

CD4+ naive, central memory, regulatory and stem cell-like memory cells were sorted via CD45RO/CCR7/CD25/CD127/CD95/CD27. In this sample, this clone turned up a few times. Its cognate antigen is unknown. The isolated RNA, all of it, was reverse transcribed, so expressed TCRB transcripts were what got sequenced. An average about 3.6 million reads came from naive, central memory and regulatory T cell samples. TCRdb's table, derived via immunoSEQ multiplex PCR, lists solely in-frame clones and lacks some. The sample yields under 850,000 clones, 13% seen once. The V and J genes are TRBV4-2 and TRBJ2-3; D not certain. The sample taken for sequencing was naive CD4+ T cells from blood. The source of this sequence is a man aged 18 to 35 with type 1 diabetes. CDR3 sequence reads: CASSQDGWQYGTDTQYF. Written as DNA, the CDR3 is TGTGCCAGCAGCCAAGATGGCTGGCAGTACGGCACAGATACGCAGTATTTT.